This T cell receptor beta chain stems from a study of cytomegalovirus exposure and HLA in healthy donors. Overall study: The use of the same platform for the 90 to 150 validation repertoires and the 550 to 850 first-cohort repertoires was reported by a later analysis. Study results and caveats: Generally TCR sequences proved uncommon, though certain public TCRs appeared in numerous donors. Researchers counted about 150 TCR beta chains as cytomegalovirus-associated.

With respect to this clone: Its cognate antigen is unknown.

The protocol was immunoSEQ multiplex PCR, while the TCRdb copy is restricted to in-frame clones and leaves out a portion. The data contain 150,000 to 200,000 clones, 85% of them singletons. Per germline, CDR1 SNHLY and CDR2 FYNNEI. The ends lost 4 bases at V and 8 bases at J; junction bases unmatched: 5. This CDR3 region has 13 residues. The genes are TRBV2 and TRBJ1-2, with 9 nucleotides matching TRBD1. The receptor comes from a man aged 18 to 30 in good health and CMV-seropositive. Sequenced input: PBMCs. CDR3 nucleotide sequence: TGTGCCAGCAGTGCCGGGACAGGGTTCGGCTACACCTTC. Encoded protein: CASSAGTGFGYTF.